This TCR beta chain was documented in a study of T cell changes during pregnancy in multiple sclerosis. Germline lookup yields CDR1 MNHEY and CDR2 SVGAGI. V was shortened by 4 bases and J by 6 bases, with 10 bases between the two germline ends. The CDR3 is 13 amino acids. Some clones are missing from TCRdb's copy, which holds only in-frame ones; the method was immunoSEQ multiplex PCR. The table records approximately 61,000 clones, over 75% of them present only once. V is TRBV6-5 and J is TRBJ1-5, with no clear D. Specimen: peripheral blood, collected in the first trimester of pregnancy. The receptor's source is a female donor with multiple sclerosis, enrolled in a pregnancy study. The chain's CDR3 is CASSLEVGQPQHF. The CDR3 DNA is TGTGCCAGCAGTTTAGAAGTCGGTCAGCCCCAGCATTTT.